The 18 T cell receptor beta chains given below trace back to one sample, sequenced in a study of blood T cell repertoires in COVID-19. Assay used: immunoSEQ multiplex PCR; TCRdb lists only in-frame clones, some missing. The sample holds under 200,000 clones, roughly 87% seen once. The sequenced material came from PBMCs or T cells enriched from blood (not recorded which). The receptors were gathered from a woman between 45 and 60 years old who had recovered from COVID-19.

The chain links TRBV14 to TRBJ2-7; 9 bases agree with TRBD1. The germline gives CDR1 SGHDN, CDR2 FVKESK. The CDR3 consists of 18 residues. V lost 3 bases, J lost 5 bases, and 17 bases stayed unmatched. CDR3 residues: CASSHPWGTGTGPDEQYF. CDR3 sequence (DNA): TGTGCCAGCAGCCACCCCTGGGGTACCGGGACAGGGCCTGACGAGCAGTACTTC.

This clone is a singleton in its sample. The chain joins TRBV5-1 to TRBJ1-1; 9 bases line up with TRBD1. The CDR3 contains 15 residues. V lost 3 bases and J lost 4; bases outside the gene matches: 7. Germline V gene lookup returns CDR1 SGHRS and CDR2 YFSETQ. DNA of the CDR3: TGCGCCAGCAGCTCCGATACAGGGGGCCGCACTGAAGCTTTCTTT. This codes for CASSSDTGGRTEAFF.

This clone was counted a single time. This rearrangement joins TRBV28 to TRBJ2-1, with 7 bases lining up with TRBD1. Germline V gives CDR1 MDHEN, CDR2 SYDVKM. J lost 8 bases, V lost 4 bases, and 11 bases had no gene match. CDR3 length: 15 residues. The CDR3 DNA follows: TGTGCCAGCAGTTCCATCGACAGGGTCACGCATGAGCAGTTCTTC. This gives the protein CASSSIDRVTHEQFF.

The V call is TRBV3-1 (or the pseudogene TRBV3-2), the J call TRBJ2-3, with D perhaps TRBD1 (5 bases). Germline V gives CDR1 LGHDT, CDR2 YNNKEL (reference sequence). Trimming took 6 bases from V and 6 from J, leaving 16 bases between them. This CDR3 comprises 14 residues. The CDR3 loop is CASRQGSRADTQYF. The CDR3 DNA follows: TGTGCCAGCAGGCAGGGCTCCAGGGCGGATACGCAGTATTTT.

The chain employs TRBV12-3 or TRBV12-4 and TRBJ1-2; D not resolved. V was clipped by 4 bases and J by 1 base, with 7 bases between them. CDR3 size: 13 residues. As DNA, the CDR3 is TGTGCCAGCAGTTCGACAAATAACTATGGCTACACCTTC. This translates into CASSSTNNYGYTF.

CDR3 coding DNA: TGTGCCAGCAGGGAAACAGGGGGCGGAAACACCATATATTTT. It encodes CASRETGGGNTIYF. This chain links TRBV2 with TRBJ1-3, with 9 bases identical to TRBD1. CDR3 length equals 14 residues. With 6 bases clipped from V and 4 bases from J, the junction kept 4 bases outside the gene matches. Germline CDR1 and CDR2: SNHLY and FYNNEI.

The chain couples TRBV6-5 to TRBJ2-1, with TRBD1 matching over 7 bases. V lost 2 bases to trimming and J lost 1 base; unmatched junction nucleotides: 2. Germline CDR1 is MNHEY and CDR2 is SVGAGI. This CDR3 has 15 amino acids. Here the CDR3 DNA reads TGTGCCAGCAGTTACAGGGGGCTGTCCTACAATGAGCAGTTCTTC. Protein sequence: CASSYRGLSYNEQFF.

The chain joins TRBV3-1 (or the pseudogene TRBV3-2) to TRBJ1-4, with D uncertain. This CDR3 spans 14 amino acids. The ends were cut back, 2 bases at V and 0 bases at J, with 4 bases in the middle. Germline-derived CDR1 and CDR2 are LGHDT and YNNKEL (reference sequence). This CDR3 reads CASSQHSTNEKLFF. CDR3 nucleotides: TGTGCCAGCAGCCAACACTCAACTAATGAAAAACTGTTTTTT.

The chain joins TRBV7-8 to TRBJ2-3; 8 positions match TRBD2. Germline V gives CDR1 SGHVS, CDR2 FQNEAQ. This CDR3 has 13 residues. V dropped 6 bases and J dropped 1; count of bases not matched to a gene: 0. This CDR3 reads CASRLAGTDTQYF. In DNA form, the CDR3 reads TGTGCCAGCAGACTAGCGGGCACAGATACGCAGTATTTT.

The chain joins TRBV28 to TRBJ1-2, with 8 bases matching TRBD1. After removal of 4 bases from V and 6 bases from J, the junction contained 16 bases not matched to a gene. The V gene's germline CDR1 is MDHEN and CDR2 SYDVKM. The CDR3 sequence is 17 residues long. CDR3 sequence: CASSSAGQGPDPNGYTF. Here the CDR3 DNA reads TGTGCCAGCAGTTCCGCCGGACAGGGACCGGATCCCAATGGCTACACCTTC.

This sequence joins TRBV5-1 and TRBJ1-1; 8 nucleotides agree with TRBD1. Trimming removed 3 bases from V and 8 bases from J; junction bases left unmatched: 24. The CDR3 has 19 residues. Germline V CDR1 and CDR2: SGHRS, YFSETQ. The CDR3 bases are TGCGCCAGCAGCTCTGAAATAATGGGACAGGCCCGCCTAGGGGAAGAAGCTTTCTTT. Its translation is CASSSEIMGQARLGEEAFF.

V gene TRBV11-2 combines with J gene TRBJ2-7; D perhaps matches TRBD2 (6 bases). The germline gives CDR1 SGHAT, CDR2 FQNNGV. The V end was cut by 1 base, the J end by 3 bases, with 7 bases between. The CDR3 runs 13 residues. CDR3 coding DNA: TGTGCCAGCAGCTTAGTCGGGGGCTACGAGCAGTACTTC. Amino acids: CASSLVGGYEQYF.

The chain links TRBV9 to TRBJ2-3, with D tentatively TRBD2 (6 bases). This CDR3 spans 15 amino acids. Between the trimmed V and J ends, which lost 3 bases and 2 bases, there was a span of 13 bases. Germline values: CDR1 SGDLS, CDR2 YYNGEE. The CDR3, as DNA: TGTGCCAGCAGCGGCGCCGGAGGGACCACAGATACGCAGTATTTT. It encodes CASSGAGGTTDTQYF. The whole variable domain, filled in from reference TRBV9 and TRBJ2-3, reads DSGVTQTPKHLITATGQRVTLRCSPRSGDLSVYWYQQSLDQGLQFLIQYYNGEERAKGNILERFSAQQFPDLHSELNLSSLELGDSALYFCASSGAGGTTDTQYFGPGTRLTVL.

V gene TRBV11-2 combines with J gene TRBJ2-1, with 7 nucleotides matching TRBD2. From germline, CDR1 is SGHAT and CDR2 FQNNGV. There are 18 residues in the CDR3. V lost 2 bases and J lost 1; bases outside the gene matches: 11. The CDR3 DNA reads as TGTGCCAGCAGCTTACTGTACGGCGGGAGAGGGTCCTACAATGAGCAGTTCTTC. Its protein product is CASSLLYGGRGSYNEQFF.

The CDR3 coding sequence is TGTGCCAGCAGCCCTCGGGACAGGGGCACAGATACGCAGTATTTT. Protein: CASSPRDRGTDTQYF. The chain employs TRBV7-2 and TRBJ2-3, with 9 nucleotides matching TRBD1. The CDR3 is 15 residues long. V was clipped by 5 bases and J by 1 base; unmatched bases: 4. Germline CDR1 reads SGHTA; CDR2 reads FQGNSA.

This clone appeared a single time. Here the CDR3 DNA reads TGTGCCAGCACGGACAGGGCGGATTCACCCCTCCACTTT. Its protein is CASTDRADSPLHF. This sequence joins TRBV21-1 and TRBJ1-6; TRBD1, as called in the table, went unchecked against the DNA. TRBV21-1 is listed as a pseudogene. There are 13 residues in the CDR3.

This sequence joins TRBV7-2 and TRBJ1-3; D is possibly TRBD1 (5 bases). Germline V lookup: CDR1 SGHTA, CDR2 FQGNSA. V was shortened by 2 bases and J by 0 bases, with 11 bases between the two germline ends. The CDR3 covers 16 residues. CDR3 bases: TGTGCCAGCAGCTTACAAGGGGAAGTCTCTGGAAACACCATATATTTT. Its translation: CASSLQGEVSGNTIYF.

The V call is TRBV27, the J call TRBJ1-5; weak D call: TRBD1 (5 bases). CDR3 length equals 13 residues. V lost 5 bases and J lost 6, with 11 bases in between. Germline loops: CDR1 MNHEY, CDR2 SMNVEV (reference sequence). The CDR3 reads CASSQGMGQPQHF. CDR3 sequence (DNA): TGTGCCAGCAGTCAGGGAATGGGTCAGCCCCAGCATTTT.